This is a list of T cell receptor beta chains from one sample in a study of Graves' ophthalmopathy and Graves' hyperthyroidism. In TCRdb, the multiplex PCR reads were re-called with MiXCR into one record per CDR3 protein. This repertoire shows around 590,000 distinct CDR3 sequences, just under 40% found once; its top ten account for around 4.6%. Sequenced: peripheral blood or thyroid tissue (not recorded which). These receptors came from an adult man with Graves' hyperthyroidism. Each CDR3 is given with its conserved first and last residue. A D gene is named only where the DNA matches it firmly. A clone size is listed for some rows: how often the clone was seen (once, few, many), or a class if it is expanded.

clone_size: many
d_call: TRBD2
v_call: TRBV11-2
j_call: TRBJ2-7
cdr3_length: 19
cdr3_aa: CASSLSLGLAGGTSYEQYF
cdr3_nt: TGTGCCAGCAGCTTAAGTCTGGGACTAGCGGGAGGAACTTCCTACGAGCAGTACTTC

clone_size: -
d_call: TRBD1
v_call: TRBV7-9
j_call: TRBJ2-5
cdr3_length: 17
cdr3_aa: CTSSLGPDRGFQETQYF
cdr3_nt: TGTACCAGCAGCTTAGGGCCGGACAGGGGTTTTCAAGAGACCCAGTACTTC

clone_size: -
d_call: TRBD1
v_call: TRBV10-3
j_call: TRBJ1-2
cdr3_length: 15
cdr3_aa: CAIKPGQGRHYGYTF
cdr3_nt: TGTGCCATCAAACCGGGACAGGGAAGACACTATGGCTACACCTTC

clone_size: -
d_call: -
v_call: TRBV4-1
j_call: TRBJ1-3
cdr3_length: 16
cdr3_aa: CASSQVVSYSGNTIYF
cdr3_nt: TGCGCCAGCAGCCAAGTCGTCAGCTACTCTGGAAACACCATATATTTT

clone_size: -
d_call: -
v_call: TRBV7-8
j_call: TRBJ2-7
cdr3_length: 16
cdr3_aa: CASSVDHSTFAYEQYF
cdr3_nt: TGTGCCAGCAGCGTAGATCACTCCACCTTCGCCTACGAGCAGTACTTC

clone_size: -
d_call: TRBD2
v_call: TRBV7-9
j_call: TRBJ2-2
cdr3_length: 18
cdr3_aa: CASSYLGLAGLNTGELFF
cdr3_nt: TGTGCCAGCAGTTACCTAGGACTAGCGGGATTGAACACCGGGGAGCTGTTTTTT

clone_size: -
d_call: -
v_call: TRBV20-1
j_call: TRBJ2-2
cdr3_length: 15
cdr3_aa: CSARRGGGTVGELFF
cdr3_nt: TGCAGTGCTAGGAGGGGAGGGGGAACGGTCGGGGAGCTGTTTTTT

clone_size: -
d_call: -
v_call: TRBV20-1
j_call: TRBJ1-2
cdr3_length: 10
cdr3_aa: CSAYGDGYTF
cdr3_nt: TGCAGTGCTTACGGGGACGGCTACACCTTC

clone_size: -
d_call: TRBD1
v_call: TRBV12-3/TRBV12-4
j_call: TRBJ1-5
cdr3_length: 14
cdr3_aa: CASGRARGRGPQHF
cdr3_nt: TGTGCCAGCGGAAGGGCCAGGGGGCGCGGTCCCCAGCATTTT

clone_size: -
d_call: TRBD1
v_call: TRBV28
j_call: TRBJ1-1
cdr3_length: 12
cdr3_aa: CASSEQGVEAFF
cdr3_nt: TGTGCCAGCAGTGAACAGGGGGTTGAAGCTTTCTTT

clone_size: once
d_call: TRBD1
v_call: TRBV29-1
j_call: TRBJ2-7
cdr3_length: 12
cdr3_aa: CRADRATYEQYF
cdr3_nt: TGCAGAGCGGACAGGGCCACCTACGAGCAGTACTTC

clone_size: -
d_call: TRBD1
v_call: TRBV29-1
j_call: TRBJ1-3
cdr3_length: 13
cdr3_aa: CSVSTGAGNTIYF
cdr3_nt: TGCAGCGTTTCAACAGGGGCTGGAAACACCATATATTTT

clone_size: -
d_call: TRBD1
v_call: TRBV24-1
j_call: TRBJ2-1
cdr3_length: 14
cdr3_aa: CATRGQDRGNEQFF
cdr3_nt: TGTGCCACCAGAGGCCAGGACAGGGGCAATGAGCAGTTCTTC

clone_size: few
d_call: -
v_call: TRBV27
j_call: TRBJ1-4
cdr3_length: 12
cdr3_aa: CASRRRDGPLFF
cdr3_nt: TGTGCCAGCAGACGGAGGGACGGCCCGCTGTTTTTT

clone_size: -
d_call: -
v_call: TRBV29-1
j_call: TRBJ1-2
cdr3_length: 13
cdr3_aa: CSATVVANYGYTF
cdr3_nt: TGCAGCGCAACCGTGGTAGCTAACTATGGCTACACCTTC

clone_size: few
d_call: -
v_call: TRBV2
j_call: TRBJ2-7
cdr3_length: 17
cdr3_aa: CASTALRTGHLLRGQYF
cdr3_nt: TGTGCCAGCACAGCGCTTCGGACGGGACACTTGCTACGAGGGCAGTACTTC

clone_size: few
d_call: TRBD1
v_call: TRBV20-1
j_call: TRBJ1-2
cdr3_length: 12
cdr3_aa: CSAVTGGYGYTF
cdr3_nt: TGCAGTGCTGTGACAGGGGGGTATGGTTACACCTTC

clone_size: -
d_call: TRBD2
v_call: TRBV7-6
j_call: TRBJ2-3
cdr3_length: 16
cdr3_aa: CASSLLRGSYTDTQYF
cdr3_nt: TGTGCCAGCAGCTTACTGCGGGGGAGCTACACAGATACGCAGTATTTT

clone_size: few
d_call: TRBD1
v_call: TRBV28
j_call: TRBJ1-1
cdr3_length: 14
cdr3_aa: CASSFPGQGGEAFF
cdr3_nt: TGTGCCAGCAGTTTCCCCGGACAGGGCGGAGAAGCTTTCTTT

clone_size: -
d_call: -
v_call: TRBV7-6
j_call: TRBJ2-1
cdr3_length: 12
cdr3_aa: CASSRLDNEQFF
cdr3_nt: TGTGCCAGCAGCCGTTTGGACAATGAGCAGTTCTTC

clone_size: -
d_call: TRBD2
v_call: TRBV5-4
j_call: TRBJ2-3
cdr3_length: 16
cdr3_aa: CASSLGLAEITDTQYF
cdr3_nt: TGTGCCAGCAGCTTAGGACTAGCGGAAATCACAGATACGCAGTATTTT

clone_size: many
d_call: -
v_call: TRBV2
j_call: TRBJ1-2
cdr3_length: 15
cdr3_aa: CASSEGSRANYGYTF
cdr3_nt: TGTGCCAGCAGTGAAGGGTCCAGGGCTAACTATGGCTACACCTTC

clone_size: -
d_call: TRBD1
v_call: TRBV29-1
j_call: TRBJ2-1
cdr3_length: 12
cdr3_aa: CSVVTGVNEQFF
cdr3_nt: TGCAGCGTTGTGACAGGGGTCAATGAGCAGTTCTTC

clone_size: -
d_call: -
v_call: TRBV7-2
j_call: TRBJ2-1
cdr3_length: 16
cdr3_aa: CASSLEGGTGYNEQFF
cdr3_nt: TGTGCCAGCAGCTTAGAGGGTGGGACGGGATACAATGAGCAGTTCTTC

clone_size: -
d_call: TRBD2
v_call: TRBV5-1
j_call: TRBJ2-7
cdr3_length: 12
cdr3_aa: CASSTGLAEQYF
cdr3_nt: TGCGCCAGCAGCACGGGACTAGCCGAGCAGTACTTC

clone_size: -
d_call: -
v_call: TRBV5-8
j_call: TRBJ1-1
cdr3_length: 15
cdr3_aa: CASSFVPSTNTEAFF
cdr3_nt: TGTGCCAGCAGCTTCGTTCCCAGCACGAACACTGAAGCTTTCTTT

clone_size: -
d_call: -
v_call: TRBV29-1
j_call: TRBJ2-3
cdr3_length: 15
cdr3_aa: CSVGLAQGHTDTQYF
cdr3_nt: TGCAGCGTTGGCCTAGCCCAGGGCCACACAGATACGCAGTATTTT

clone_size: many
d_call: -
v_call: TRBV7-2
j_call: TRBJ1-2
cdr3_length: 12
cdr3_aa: CASSLDRGGYTF
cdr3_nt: TGTGCCAGCAGCTTAGATCGGGGTGGCTACACCTTC

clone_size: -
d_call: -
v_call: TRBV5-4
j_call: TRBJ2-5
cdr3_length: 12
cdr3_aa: CASRLASQTQYF
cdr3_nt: TGTGCCAGCAGGTTAGCGTCGCAGACCCAGTACTTC

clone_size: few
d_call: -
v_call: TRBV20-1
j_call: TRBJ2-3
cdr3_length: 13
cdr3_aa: CSARDSGTDTQYF
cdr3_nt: TGCAGTGCTAGAGATAGTGGCACAGATACGCAGTATTTT

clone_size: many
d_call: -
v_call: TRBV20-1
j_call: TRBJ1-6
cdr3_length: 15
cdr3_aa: CSAPQGTSYNSPLHF
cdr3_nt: TGCAGTGCTCCTCAGGGGACCTCCTATAATTCACCCCTCCACTTT

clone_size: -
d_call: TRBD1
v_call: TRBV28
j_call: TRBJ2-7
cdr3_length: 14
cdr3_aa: CASEDRGLTGEQYF
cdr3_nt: TGTGCCAGCGAAGACAGGGGCTTGACGGGGGAGCAGTACTTC

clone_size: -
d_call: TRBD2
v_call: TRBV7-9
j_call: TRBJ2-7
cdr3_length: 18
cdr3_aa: CASSLVVGSGGGTYEQYF
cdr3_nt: TGTGCCAGCAGCTTAGTGGTGGGAAGTGGCGGGGGGACCTACGAGCAGTACTTC

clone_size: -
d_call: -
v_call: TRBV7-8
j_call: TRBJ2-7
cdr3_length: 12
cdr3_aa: CASSFGTDEQYF
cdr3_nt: TGTGCCAGCAGCTTCGGTACAGACGAGCAGTACTTC

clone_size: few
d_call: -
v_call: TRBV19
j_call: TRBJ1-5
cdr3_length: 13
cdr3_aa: CASAGVGNQPQHF
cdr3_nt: TGTGCCAGTGCTGGGGTTGGCAATCAGCCCCAGCATTTT

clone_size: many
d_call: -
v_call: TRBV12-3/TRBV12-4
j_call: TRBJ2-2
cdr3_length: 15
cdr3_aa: CASSRGPPFTGELFF
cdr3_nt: TGTGCCAGCAGCCGAGGGCCACCGTTCACCGGGGAGCTGTTTTTT

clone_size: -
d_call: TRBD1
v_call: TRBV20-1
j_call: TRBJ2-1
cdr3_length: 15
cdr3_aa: CSARRGQGANNEQLF
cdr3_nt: TGCAGTGCTAGAAGGGGGCAGGGGGCAAACAATGAGCAGCTCTTC

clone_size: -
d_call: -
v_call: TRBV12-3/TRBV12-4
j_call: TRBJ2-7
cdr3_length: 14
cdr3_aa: CASSYRENLYEQYF
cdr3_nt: TGTGCCAGCAGTTACCGGGAGAACCTCTACGAGCAGTACTTC

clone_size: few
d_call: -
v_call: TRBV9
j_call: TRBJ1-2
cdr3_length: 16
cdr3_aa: CASSVEIGAGLGGYTF
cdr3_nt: TGTGCCAGCAGCGTAGAAATCGGTGCAGGTCTGGGTGGCTACACCTTC

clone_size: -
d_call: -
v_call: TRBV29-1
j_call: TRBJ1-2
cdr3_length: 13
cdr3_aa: CSVEDRASYGCTF
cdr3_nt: TGCAGCGTTGAGGATCGTGCTTCCTATGGCTGCACCTTC

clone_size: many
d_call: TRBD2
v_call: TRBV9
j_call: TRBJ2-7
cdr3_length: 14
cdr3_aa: CASSVLADTYEQYF
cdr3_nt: TGTGCCAGCAGCGTGCTAGCGGATACCTACGAGCAGTACTTC

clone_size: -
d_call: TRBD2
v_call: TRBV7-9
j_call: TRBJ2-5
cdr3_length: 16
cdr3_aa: CASSPTTSGREETQYF
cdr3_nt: TGTGCCAGCAGCCCGACGACTAGCGGGAGAGAAGAGACCCAGTACTTC

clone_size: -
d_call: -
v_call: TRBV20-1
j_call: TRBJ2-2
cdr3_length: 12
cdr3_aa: CSASLGGGELFF
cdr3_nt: TGCAGTGCTAGTTTGGGGGGCGGGGAGCTGTTTTTT

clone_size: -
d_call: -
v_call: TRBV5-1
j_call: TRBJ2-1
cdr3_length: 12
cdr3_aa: CANSLDINEQFF
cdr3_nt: TGTGCCAACAGCCTGGACATCAATGAGCAGTTCTTC

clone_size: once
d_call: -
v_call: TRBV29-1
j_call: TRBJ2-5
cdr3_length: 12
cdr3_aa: CSVEGGTLQQYF
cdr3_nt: TGCAGCGTTGAAGGCGGGACACTACAGCAGTACTTC

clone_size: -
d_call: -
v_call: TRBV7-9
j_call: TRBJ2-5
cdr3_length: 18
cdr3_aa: CASSLFLAGQMLQETQYF
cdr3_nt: TGTGCCAGCAGCTTATTTCTCGCGGGACAGATGCTCCAAGAGACCCAGTACTTC

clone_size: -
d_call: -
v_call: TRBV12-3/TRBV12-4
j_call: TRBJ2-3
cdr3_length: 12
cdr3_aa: CASSFLRDTQYF
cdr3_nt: TGTGCCAGCAGTTTCCTCAGGGATACGCAGTATTTT

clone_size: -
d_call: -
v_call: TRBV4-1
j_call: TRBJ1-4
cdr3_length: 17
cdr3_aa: CASSQVWREGFNEKLFF
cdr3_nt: TGCGCCAGCAGCCAAGTGTGGAGAGAAGGCTTTAATGAAAAACTGTTTTTT

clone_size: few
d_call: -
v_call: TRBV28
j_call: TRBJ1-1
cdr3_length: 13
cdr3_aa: CATYTQANTEAFF
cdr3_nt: TGTGCCACCTACACTCAGGCGAACACTGAAGCTTTCTTT

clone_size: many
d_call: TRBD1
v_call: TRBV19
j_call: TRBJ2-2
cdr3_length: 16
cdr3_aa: CASRTYRGQGTGELFF
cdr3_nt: TGTGCCAGTAGAACCTACAGGGGGCAGGGCACCGGGGAGCTGTTTTTT

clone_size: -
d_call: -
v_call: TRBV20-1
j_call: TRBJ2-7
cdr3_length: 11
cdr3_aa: CSAQWGAEQYF
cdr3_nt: TGCAGTGCGCAGTGGGGGGCCGAGCAGTACTTC

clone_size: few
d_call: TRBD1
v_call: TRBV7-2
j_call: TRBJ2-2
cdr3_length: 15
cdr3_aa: CAWNGQAWDTGELFF
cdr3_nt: TGTGCCTGGAACGGACAGGCCTGGGACACCGGGGAGCTGTTTTTT

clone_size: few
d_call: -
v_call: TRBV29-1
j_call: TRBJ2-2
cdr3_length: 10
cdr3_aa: CSVNTGELFF
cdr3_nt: TGCAGCGTGAATACCGGGGAGCTGTTTTTT

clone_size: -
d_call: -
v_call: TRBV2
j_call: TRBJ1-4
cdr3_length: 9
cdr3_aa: CATNEKLFF
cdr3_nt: TGTGCAACTAATGAAAAACTGTTTTTT

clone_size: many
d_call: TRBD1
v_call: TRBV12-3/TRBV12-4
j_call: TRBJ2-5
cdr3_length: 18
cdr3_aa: CASSSGTGGTLYQETQYF
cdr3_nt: TGTGCCAGCAGTTCCGGGACAGGGGGCACCTTGTACCAAGAGACCCAGTACTTC